This T cell receptor beta chain was sequenced for a study of Ad26.COV2.S vaccination and SARS-CoV-2 variants. Study overall: Participants got Ad26.COV2.S intramuscularly, once or twice 56 days apart.

This CDR3 contains 19 residues. Germline V lookup: CDR1 SGHNT, CDR2 YYREEE (reference sequence). V shed 6 bases, J shed 0 bases, and the junction held 20 bases outside the gene matches. Stated treatment: 15 to 20 received Ad26.COV2.S at low or high dose, single or two shots; a few received placebo; per-sample allocation not given. Specimens were obtained on day 63 following the first vaccine or placebo injection. The repertoire was sequenced with immunoSEQ multiplex PCR; TCRdb's copy has only in-frame clones and lacks some. The data show some 370,000 clones, with 83% seen just once and about 7.1% held by the top ten.

The receptor comes from a person between 18 and 59 years old who received the Ad26.COV2.S COVID-19 vaccine or a placebo. The rearrangement uses TRBV5-4 and TRBJ2-5; 7 bases align to TRBD1. Source: peripheral blood, taken in a trial of Ad26.COV2.S vaccine versus placebo. The CDR3: CASTPRSAGTVVYQETQYF. In DNA, the CDR3 is TGTGCCAGCACCCCCCGGTCGGCAGGGACAGTTGTATACCAAGAGACCCAGTACTTC. Looking up the rest from reference TRBV5-4 and TRBJ2-5 gives the full variable domain: ETGVTQSPTHLIKTRGQQVTLRCSSQSGHNTVSWYQQALGQGPQFIFQYYREEENGRGNFPPRFSGLQFPNYSSELNVNALELDDSALYLCASTPRSAGTVVYQETQYFGPGTRLLVL.